This TCR beta chain originates from a study of cytotoxic CD8 clonotypes in ibrutinib-treated CLL. Study overall: Across the patients, roughly 10 were relapsed/refractory, more than 14 treatment-naive and 17 to 18 IGHV unmutated. Findings and limits, study-wide: At progression, clonality fell back toward baseline after rising at ibrutinib response.

Investigators sought sequencing depths of between 1 in 200,000 and 1 in 1 million T cells. Libraries were prepared by immunoSEQ multiplex PCR; TCRdb keeps only in-frame clonotypes and omits some of them. The sample gives 30,000 to 40,000 clones, under 80% of which show up once; 10% is in the top ten. Comments on this clone: As yet, its antigen is unknown.

Sequenced here: PBMCs, sampled at disease progression, from a patient treated with ibrutinib. This clonotype was sampled from a human donor with chronic lymphocytic leukemia.

The CDR3 nucleotides are TGCGCCAGCAGGGAACAGGGGGAAGAAAAACTGTTTTTT. This sequence encodes CASREQGEEKLFF. This chain connects TRBV5-1 to TRBJ1-4; 8 bases line up with TRBD1. From germline, CDR1 is SGHRS and CDR2 YFSETQ. The CDR3 totals 13 residues. The J segment lost 8 bases and the V segment lost 5 bases, leaving 5 bases of the junction unmatched. The variable domain in full, completed from reference TRBV5-1 and TRBJ1-4, reads KAGVTQTPRYLIKTRGQQVTLSCSPISGHRSVSWYQQTPGQGLQFLFEYFSETQRNKGNFPGRFSGRQFSNSRSEMNVSTLELGDSALYLCASREQGEEKLFFGSGTQLSVL.